Below are 15 T cell receptor beta chains sequenced from a single sample in a study of T cell repertoires in cytomegalovirus infection (dated by TCRdb to the late 2010s). For sequencing, an Illumina HiSeq 1500 was employed. TCRdb handled the public reads itself, with Q25 trimming in fastp and clone calling in MiXCR, and kept productive beta chains. Entries are consolidated by CDR3 protein sequence, retaining the most common genes and DNA. The sample table shows some 920,000 distinct CDR3 sequences, and 31% are seen once. The top ten hold 13% of the sample. The sample's treatment or condition label, in plain terms: in vitro stimulation with specific CMV peptide epitopes to enrich CMV-specific T cells. For these TCRs, the target antigens are not known. The material sequenced was cultured CD8+ T cells from PBMCs, taken from culture after CMV antigen stimulation. The source is a human donor in good health (CMV status not recorded). Some clones in this sample may be carry-over from other donors' samples.

This clonotype has a count of ten or more. The CDR3 DNA follows: TGTGCCAGCAGCTCCTCTGATGAGCAGTTCTTC. This gives the protein CASSSSDEQFF. The chain employs TRBV7-6 and TRBJ2-1, with D hard to call. The CDR3 loop spans 11 amino acids. Germline V lookup: CDR1 SGHVS, CDR2 FNYEAQ. Trimming left V 4 bases short and J 8 bases short, with 6 bases between.

This clonotype occurred once. The chain has TRBV5-6 and TRBJ2-1; 10 nucleotides line up with TRBD1. V lost 4 bases to trimming and J lost 7 bases; unmatched junction nucleotides: 8. The CDR3 consists of 15 residues. CDR1 is SGHDT and CDR2 is YYEEEE in the germline V gene. The CDR3 spells CASSGGQGPINEQFF. In DNA, the CDR3 is TGTGCCAGCAGCGGGGGACAGGGGCCCATAAATGAGCAGTTCTTC.

The chain combines TRBV29-1 with TRBJ1-1; D possibly corresponds to TRBD1 (6 bases). The CDR3 loop spans 15 amino acids. Trimming took off 0 bases at V and 6 bases at J, with 17 bases between the two ends. From germline, CDR1 is SQVTM and CDR2 ANQGSEA. CDR3 loop: CSVEDGGGGSPEAFF. CDR3 bases: TGCAGCGTTGAAGATGGGGGGGGCGGGAGTCCTGAAGCTTTCTTT.

This rearrangement joins TRBV19 to TRBJ1-1; tentatively, D is TRBD1 (6 bases). V dropped 1 base and J dropped 0 bases, with 9 bases sitting between them. Germline values: CDR1 LNHDA, CDR2 SQIVND (reference sequence). The CDR3 contains 15 residues. The CDR3 spells CASSIGQEMNTEAFF. The CDR3 bases are TGTGCCAGTAGTATAGGACAGGAGATGAACACTGAAGCTTTCTTT. The full variable domain, with the rest looked up from reference TRBV19 and TRBJ1-1, is DGGITQSPKYLFRKEGQNVTLSCEQNLNHDAMYWYRQDPGQGLRLIYYSQIVNDFQKGDIAEGYSVSREKKESFPLTVTSAQKNPTAFYLCASSIGQEMNTEAFFGQGTRLTVV.

This clonotype has more than one count but fewer than ten. The chain employs TRBV7-9 and TRBJ2-3, with D perhaps matching TRBD2 (6 bases). Trimming took off 5 bases at V and 0 bases at J, with 18 bases between the two ends. This CDR3 has 17 amino acids. In germline, CDR1 is SEHNR, CDR2 FQNEAQ (reference sequence). CDR3 loop: CASSPRGGDSSTDTQYF. Here the CDR3 DNA reads TGTGCCAGCAGCCCCCGGGGAGGAGACTCTAGCACAGATACGCAGTATTTT.

Only a few counts were recorded for this clonotype. This chain connects TRBV6-2 or TRBV6-3 to TRBJ2-7, with 9 nucleotides matching TRBD2. Germline assignment: CDR1 MNHEY and CDR2 SVGEGT. The CDR3 spans 18 residues. Trimming at V came to 4 bases and at J to 4 bases, leaving 17 bases not matched to a gene. The DNA for the CDR3 is TGTGCCAGCAGTTCGCCCTTTCGTCTAGCGGGGAACTCGTACGAGCAGTACGTC. Its translation: CASSSPFRLAGNSYEQYV.

The chain links TRBV13 to TRBJ1-4, with a weak D call TRBD1 (5 bases). Trimming cost V 7 bases and J 10 bases, with 19 bases left between them. CDR3 length equals 14 residues. Germline CDR1 and CDR2: PRHDT and FYEKMQ (reference sequence). This chain's CDR3 is CASTQGLPPRKLFF. CDR3 DNA: TGTGCCAGCACCCAGGGTCTACCACCCCGAAAACTGTTTTTT. The entire variable domain, with the rest obtained from reference TRBV13 and TRBJ1-4, is as follows: AAGVIQSPRHLIKEKRETATLKCYPIPRHDTVYWYQQGPGQDPQFLISFYEKMQSDKGSIPDRFSAQQFSDYHSELNMSSLELGDSALYFCASTQGLPPRKLFFGSGTQLSVL.

This chain uses TRBV5-1 with TRBJ1-4; D is unclear. CDR3 length: 13 amino acids. Germline-derived CDR1 and CDR2 are SGHRS and YFSETQ. V dropped 0 bases and J dropped 8 bases, with 8 bases sitting between them. The CDR3 DNA reads as TGCGCCAGCAGCTTGGAGACCGGGGAAAAACTGTTTTTT. The encoded protein is CASSLETGEKLFF.

V and J are TRBV10-3 and TRBJ2-7, with D possibly TRBD1 on 7 matching bases. The CDR3 contains 14 residues. V dropped 7 bases and J dropped 7 bases, with 20 bases sitting between them. CDR1 and CDR2 (germline): ENHRY, SYGVKD. CDR3 DNA sequence: TGTGCCATCACCCGCGGGACAGCGCATAGGGAGCAGTACTTC. It encodes CAITRGTAHREQYF.

This clonotype was observed a handful of times. This chain links TRBV5-5 with TRBJ2-5; 9 nucleotides align to TRBD2. The ends lost 6 bases at V and 5 bases at J; junction bases unmatched: 23. The CDR3 spans 19 residues. Germline assignment: CDR1 SGHKS and CDR2 YYEKEE (reference sequence). CDR3 loop: CASIGISTASGVFTETQYF. DNA of the CDR3: TGTGCCAGCATCGGGATATCTACCGCTAGCGGGGTATTCACGGAGACCCAGTACTTC.

This clonotype has just a few counts. In nucleotides, the CDR3 is TGCGCCAGCAGCTTGTTGACCGGACCCTACAATGAGCAGTTCTTC. Amino acid sequence: CASSLLTGPYNEQFF. The genes are TRBV5-1 and TRBJ2-1; D unclear. The V end lost 1 base, the J end lost 2 bases, and 10 bases lay between the germline ends. Germline values: CDR1 SGHRS, CDR2 YFSETQ. CDR3 length: 15 residues.

This clonotype has more than one count but fewer than ten. This chain connects TRBV19 to TRBJ1-2, with D possibly matching TRBD1 (5 bases). Germline V lookup: CDR1 LNHDA, CDR2 SQIVND (reference sequence). The V end was cut by 9 bases, the J end by 8 bases, with 19 bases between. This CDR3 region has 13 residues. The CDR3 reads CASTFGGREGYTF. In nucleotides, the CDR3 is TGTGCCAGCACCTTCGGGGGGAGAGAAGGCTACACCTTC.

There are a few counts of this clonotype. The junction does not match germline at one end; this may be a read error. This chain joins TRBV7-9 and TRBJ1-2, with unresolved D. The CDR3 sequence is 11 residues long. Germline V lookup: CDR1 SEHNR, CDR2 FQNEAQ (reference sequence). In DNA form, the CDR3 reads TGTGCCAGCACCTTATATGATGGCTACACCTTC. Translating gives CASTLYDGYTF. The full variable domain, its missing parts supplied by reference TRBV7-9 and TRBJ1-2, is DTGVSQNPRHKITKRGQNVTFRCDPISEHNRLYWYRQTLGQGPEFLTYFQNEAQLEKSRLLSDRFSAERPKGSFSTLEIQRTEQGDSAMYLCASTLYDGYTFGSGTRLTVV.

A note on this clonotype: Since a much larger clone is just one base distant, this may be a read error. This chain joins TRBV7-6 and TRBJ2-3; the D gene is possibly TRBD2 (6 bases). The CDR3 loop spans 16 amino acids. Germline V gene lookup returns CDR1 SGHVS and CDR2 FNYEAQ. The CDR3 DNA sequence: TGTGCCAGCAGCTTAGGAGGTGGGGGGAGCACAGATATGCAGTATTTT. It is translated as CASSLGGGGSTDMQYF.

This clonotype was counted at least ten times. The chain employs TRBV12-3 or TRBV12-4 and TRBJ2-1; 7 bases match TRBD1. The CDR3 is 13 residues long. J was trimmed by 6 bases and V by 6 bases; bases with no gene match: 5. The CDR3 coding sequence is TGTGCCAGCAGCCCCGGGACAGTCAATGAGCAGTTCTTC. Translation gives CASSPGTVNEQFF.